A single sample gave rise to the 22 T cell receptor beta chains below, sequenced in a study of blood T cell repertoires in COVID-19. The data were produced by immunoSEQ multiplex PCR, yet TCRdb's version contains in-frame clones alone and is incomplete. The sample carries 200,000 to 250,000 clones, 65% to 90% recorded once. The sequenced material came from peripheral blood. Source of these receptors: a man aged 50-60 years with COVID-19, enrolled during active disease.

CDR3 in amino acids: CASSQMGGSHTNTEAFF. The DNA of the CDR3 is TGTGCCAGCAGCCAGATGGGGGGGTCCCATACTAACACTGAAGCTTTCTTT. The rearrangement links TRBV3-1 (or the pseudogene TRBV3-2) to TRBJ1-1, with TRBD1 as a possible D gene (5 bases). Trimming took 3 bases from V and 2 from J, leaving 19 bases between them. The CDR3 length is 17 residues. From germline, CDR1 is LGHDT and CDR2 YNNKEL (reference sequence).

The chain has TRBV7-2 and TRBJ2-1; 12 bases map to TRBD2. Germline CDR1 and CDR2: SGHTA and FQGNSA. The V segment lost 5 bases and the J segment 3 bases; nucleotides outside the gene matches: 8. This CDR3 has 17 residues. CDR3 sequence (DNA): TGTGCCAGCAGCGTTAGACTAGCGGGGGAGATCTACAATGAGCAGTTCTTC. Its translation is CASSVRLAGEIYNEQFF.

This chain connects TRBV5-4 to TRBJ2-1, with D uncertain. Trimming stripped 4 bases from V and 0 bases from J, with 11 bases between. CDR1 SGHNT and CDR2 YYREEE come from the germline V gene (reference sequence). The CDR3 is made up of 15 amino acids. The CDR3 region has the DNA TGTGCCAGCAGCCAGACGGAGCGCTCCTACAATGAGCAGTTCTTC. It translates to CASSQTERSYNEQFF.

This clone was observed a handful of times. The rearrangement uses TRBV30 and TRBJ2-7; weak D call: TRBD1 (6 bases). Germline V lookup: CDR1 GTSNPN, CDR2 SVGIG (reference sequence). With 0 bases removed from V and 4 bases from J, the gap between germline ends came to 7 bases. This CDR3 is built from 12 residues. CDR3 nucleotides: TGTGCCTGGAGTGTGGGGGCATACGAGCAGTACTTC. It translates to CAWSVGAYEQYF.

This chain uses TRBV5-4 with TRBJ2-5; 14 nucleotides line up with TRBD2. Trimming at V came to 4 bases and at J to 0 bases, leaving 8 bases not matched to a gene. The CDR3 runs to 18 residues. Germline V gene lookup returns CDR1 SGHNT and CDR2 YYREEE (reference sequence). The CDR3 region has the DNA TGTGCCAGCAGCGGAAGGACTAGCGGGGGGACTTACCAAGAGACCCAGTACTTC. It codes for CASSGRTSGGTYQETQYF.

The chain carries TRBV18 and TRBJ1-1; 9 positions match TRBD1. The CDR3 spans 14 residues. From germline, CDR1 is KGHSH and CDR2 LQKENI. J gave up 3 bases and V 3 bases, and 2 bases lay outside the gene matches. The CDR3 bases are TGTGCCAGCTCACCCGGGACAGGGCACACTGAAGCTTTCTTT. This sequence encodes CASSPGTGHTEAFF.

V is TRBV12-3 or TRBV12-4 and J is TRBJ2-7, with TRBD1 as a possible D gene (6 bases). The CDR3 has 13 residues. The ends were cut back, 8 bases at V and 2 bases at J, with 13 bases in the middle. Here the CDR3 DNA reads TGTGCCAGCGGGGGCGATGATCCCTACGAGCAGTACTTC. Its protein product is CASGGDDPYEQYF.

V and J are TRBV20-1 and TRBJ1-5; D is perhaps TRBD1 (5 bases). From germline, CDR1 is DFQATT and CDR2 SNEGSKA (reference sequence). The CDR3 has 13 amino acids. With 3 bases removed from V and 6 bases from J, the gap between germline ends came to 12 bases. The CDR3 nucleotides are TGCAGTGCTAGTACAGGTTTGCTTCAGCCCCAGCATTTT. Translating it yields CSASTGLLQPQHF.

On this clone: This may stem from a read error, because a much larger clone lies one nucleotide away. The V and J genes are TRBV6-4 and TRBJ2-2; TRBD2 is a possible D gene (5 bases). The V gene lost 2 bases and the J gene lost 4 bases, with 5 bases spanning the gap. Germline loops: CDR1 MRHNA, CDR2 SNTAGT. This CDR3 has 13 residues. The DNA for the CDR3 is TGTGCCAGCAGTGACCGGGGCACCGGGGAGCTGTTTTTT. Protein sequence: CASSDRGTGELFF.

This clone was counted once. The chain has TRBV28 and TRBJ1-1, with 8 bases identical to TRBD1. The CDR3 extends over 17 amino acids. Germline V CDR1 and CDR2: MDHEN, SYDVKM. Trimming took 3 bases from V and 1 from J; bases not matched to a gene: 10. The CDR3 DNA reads TGTGCCAGCAGTTTGGTTATCTGGACAGGGAGGAACACTGAAGCTTTCTTT. Translating gives CASSLVIWTGRNTEAFF.

Of note for this clone: Distinct nucleotide sequences in the sample also encode this CDR3. The chain has TRBV12-3 or TRBV12-4 and TRBJ2-7, with TRBD2 matching over 10 bases. This CDR3 region has 13 residues. Trimming cost V 6 bases and J 4 bases; bases outside gene matches: 3. In DNA form, the CDR3 reads TGTGCCAGCAGGCCTAGCGGGGGATACGAGCAGTACTTC. Translation: CASRPSGGYEQYF.

V usage is TRBV19 and J usage is TRBJ1-1; D is possibly TRBD1 (5 bases). The germline V gene encodes CDR1 LNHDA and CDR2 SQIVND (reference sequence). The CDR3 has 14 amino acids. Trimming removed 7 bases at V and 4 bases at J, with 16 bases between. CDR3 coding DNA: TGTGCCAGTAATTTGCAGGGACTAGGCACTGAAGCTTTCTTT. The encoded protein is CASNLQGLGTEAFF. Using reference TRBV19 and TRBJ1-1 for the parts outside the CDR3, the full variable domain is DGGITQSPKYLFRKEGQNVTLSCEQNLNHDAMYWYRQDPGQGLRLIYYSQIVNDFQKGDIAEGYSVSREKKESFPLTVTSAQKNPTAFYLCASNLQGLGTEAFFGQGTRLTVV.

This chain joins TRBV2 and TRBJ1-1; 8 bases align to TRBD1. The germline gives CDR1 SNHLY, CDR2 FYNNEI. The CDR3 is 14 residues long. V lost 3 bases and J lost 4; bases outside the gene matches: 4. As DNA, the CDR3 is TGTGCCAGCAGTGACAGGGGGCTAGGCACTGAAGCTTTCTTT. Its protein product is CASSDRGLGTEAFF.

This chain connects TRBV4-3 to TRBJ2-2; perhaps TRBD2 as D (8 bases). V was pared by 0 bases and J by 7 bases, with 15 bases between. CDR3 length equals 16 residues. CDR1 is LGHNA, CDR2 YSLEER, per germline. For the CDR3, the DNA is TGCGCCAGCAGCCAAGATTCGGGAGGGGGCTTCGGGGAGCTGTTTTTT. Protein sequence: CASSQDSGGGFGELFF.

The rearrangement uses TRBV5-4 and TRBJ2-7; TRBD2 agrees at 9 bases. The CDR3 runs to 15 residues. Trimming removed 4 bases from V and 3 bases from J; junction bases left unmatched: 8. Germline CDR1 is SGHNT and CDR2 is YYREEE (reference sequence). The CDR3 coding sequence is TGTGCCAGCAGCCCTACCGGGACTAGCAACTACGAGCAGTACTTC. Translating it yields CASSPTGTSNYEQYF. Using reference TRBV5-4 and TRBJ2-7 for the parts outside the CDR3, the full variable domain is ETGVTQSPTHLIKTRGQQVTLRCSSQSGHNTVSWYQQALGQGPQFIFQYYREEENGRGNFPPRFSGLQFPNYSSELNVNALELDDSALYLCASSPTGTSNYEQYFGPGTRLTVT.

V is TRBV7-8 and J is TRBJ1-5, with 9 bases matching TRBD1. The CDR3 runs to 16 residues. The germline CDR1 and CDR2 sequences are SGHVS and FQNEAQ. The V and J ends lost 2 bases and 5 bases, in that order; junction bases with no gene match: 7. Here the CDR3 DNA reads TGTGCCAGCAGCTTACAGGGACAGGGTGCGGATCAGCCCCAGCATTTT. The encoded protein is CASSLQGQGADQPQHF.

The V gene is TRBV19, the J gene TRBJ1-6; D remains ambiguous. This CDR3 spans 18 amino acids. V gave up 4 bases and J gave up 1 base, with 17 bases separating them. From germline, CDR1 is LNHDA and CDR2 SQIVND (reference sequence). For the CDR3, the DNA is TGTGCCAGTAGTACAATCGGGGATTGGGGATCCTATAATTCACCCCTCCACTTT. Its protein product is CASSTIGDWGSYNSPLHF. The full variable domain, completed using reference TRBV19 and TRBJ1-6, is DGGITQSPKYLFRKEGQNVTLSCEQNLNHDAMYWYRQDPGQGLRLIYYSQIVNDFQKGDIAEGYSVSREKKESFPLTVTSAQKNPTAFYLCASSTIGDWGSYNSPLHFGNGTRLTVT.

The CDR3 here is CASSHDRGSGYTF. CDR3 coding DNA: TGTGCCAGCAGCCATGACAGAGGAAGTGGCTACACCTTC. The chain recombines TRBV3-1 (or the pseudogene TRBV3-2) with TRBJ1-2, with a tentative D call TRBD1 (5 bases). The germline V gene has CDR1 LGHDT and CDR2 YNNKEL (reference sequence). V was clipped by 3 bases and J by 7 bases, with 12 bases between them. The CDR3 runs to 13 residues.

The chain joins TRBV2 to TRBJ2-5, with D tentatively TRBD2 (6 bases). Germline assignment: CDR1 SNHLY and CDR2 FYNNEI. This CDR3 comprises 13 residues. V lost 7 bases and J 5 bases, leaving 14 bases between the germline ends. CDR3 protein: CASKGGARETQYF. The CDR3 DNA is TGTGCCAGCAAGGGCGGGGCTAGGGAGACCCAGTACTTC.

The chain is built from TRBV3-1 (or the pseudogene TRBV3-2) and TRBJ2-7, with 7 positions matching TRBD2. The V segment lost 5 bases and the J segment 6 bases; nucleotides outside the gene matches: 16. This CDR3 is 16 amino acids long. CDR1 is LGHDT, CDR2 YNNKEL, per germline (reference sequence). The CDR3 DNA reads as TGTGCCAGCAGCGCCTTGAGGGTAGCGGGCGTCTTCGAGCAGTACTTC. Its translation: CASSALRVAGVFEQYF.

The gene calls are TRBV4-1 and TRBJ2-7; 7 nucleotides line up with TRBD2. The germline V gene encodes CDR1 MGHRA and CDR2 YSYEKL. Unmatched junction bases numbered 9, after V lost 1 base and J lost 6 bases. The CDR3 runs to 15 residues. Written as DNA, the CDR3 is TGCGCCAGCAGCCAAGTGAGCGGGGTTGGGGGCGAGCAGTACTTC. It yields the protein CASSQVSGVGGEQYF.

The chain carries TRBV7-9 and TRBJ2-3; 8 nucleotides match TRBD2. J gave up 1 base and V 3 bases, and 3 bases lay outside the gene matches. The CDR3 is made up of 15 amino acids. CDR1 and CDR2 (germline): SEHNR, FQNEAQ (reference sequence). The CDR3 bases are TGTGCCAGCAGCTTTAGCGGGGCGGGCACAGATACGCAGTATTTT. Translation: CASSFSGAGTDTQYF.